Listed here are 10 T cell receptor beta chains from one sample, sequenced in a study of brain metastases from non-small cell lung cancer. Generated by immunoSEQ multiplex PCR, the TCRdb table keeps only in-frame clones and is missing some. The top ten hold roughly 7.4% of the sample, which has roughly 640 clones, 80% to 90% seen once. The sequenced sample was tumor-adjacent normal tissue. These receptors originate from a donor at least 40 years old with non-small cell lung cancer.

The rearrangement links TRBV25-1 to TRBJ1-5, with a possible D match to TRBD1 (6 bases). Germline loops: CDR1 MGHDK, CDR2 SYGVNS. Between the trimmed V and J ends, which lost 6 bases and 5 bases, there was a span of 14 bases. The CDR3 sequence is 14 residues long. The DNA for the CDR3 is TGTGCCAGCAGAGGTTCCGGGACATATCAGCCCCAGCATTTT. This sequence encodes CASRGSGTYQPQHF.

This clone has a single count. The V and J genes are TRBV4-1 and TRBJ2-2, with 10 bases matching TRBD2. With 4 bases clipped from V and 2 bases from J, the junction kept 4 bases outside the gene matches. This CDR3 is built from 16 residues. Germline CDR1 MGHRA, CDR2 YSYEKL. The DNA for the CDR3 is TGCGCCAGCAGCCTCGGACTAGCGGATAACACCGGGGAGCTGTTTTTT. This sequence encodes CASSLGLADNTGELFF.

This clone was seen only once. The chain has TRBV6-5 and TRBJ2-1; 13 bases align to TRBD2. The CDR3 contains 16 residues. J gave up 8 bases and V 2 bases, and 6 bases lay outside the gene matches. The germline V gene encodes CDR1 MNHEY and CDR2 SVGAGI. The CDR3 protein is CASSYGGLAGRHEQFF. DNA of the CDR3: TGTGCCAGCAGTTACGGGGGACTAGCGGGACGGCATGAGCAGTTCTTC.

The V gene is TRBV29-1, the J gene TRBJ2-3; TRBD2 matches at 13 bases. The CDR3 contains 15 residues. Losses at the gene ends were 3 bases for V and 3 bases for J; bases not matched to a gene: 3. Germline V lookup: CDR1 SQVTM, CDR2 ANQGSEA. For the CDR3, the DNA is TGCAGCGTTGATACTAGCGGGGGGGGGACAGATACGCAGTATTTT. It specifies CSVDTSGGGTDTQYF.

The J gene is TRBJ1-3, the V gene TRBV6-5, with D uncertain. Trimming pared 4 bases from V and 1 base from J, leaving 11 bases between. The CDR3 is 15 amino acids. CDR1 and CDR2 from the germline V gene are MNHEY and SVGAGI. Written as DNA, the CDR3 is TGTGCCAGCAGTTCCTCGTTGGTATCTGGAAACACCATATATTTT. Its translation is CASSSSLVSGNTIYF.

V is TRBV7-8 and J is TRBJ1-2; D is undetermined. V lost 5 bases and J lost 4, with 8 bases in between. This CDR3 region has 12 residues. Germline V lookup: CDR1 SGHVS, CDR2 FQNEAQ. This chain's CDR3 is CASSPKTYGYTF. For the CDR3, the DNA is TGTGCCAGCAGCCCCAAGACCTATGGCTACACCTTC.

The chain links TRBV2 to TRBJ1-2; no clear D gene. V lost 1 base to trimming and J lost 4 bases, with 10 bases between them. Germline V gene data show CDR1 as SNHLY and CDR2 as FYNNEI. This CDR3 has 14 residues. Here the CDR3 reads CASSEGVRFYGYTF. The CDR3 region has the DNA TGTGCCAGCAGTGAAGGGGTGAGGTTCTATGGCTACACCTTC.

The genes are TRBV12-3 or TRBV12-4 and TRBJ1-5; D unresolved. The CDR3 contains 13 residues. V was cut by 4 bases and J by 3 bases, with 7 bases left in between. CDR3 sequence (DNA): TGTGCCAGCAGTTCCCGAAACAATCAGCCCCAGCATTTT. Protein sequence: CASSSRNNQPQHF.

The genes are TRBV3-1 (or the pseudogene TRBV3-2) and TRBJ2-4; unclear D gene. Germline CDR1 LGHDT, CDR2 YNNKEL (reference sequence). The V end lost 5 bases, the J end lost 4 bases, and 21 bases lay between the germline ends. CDR3 length equals 17 residues. CDR3: CASSIRVPICKKNIQYF. The CDR3 DNA is TGTGCCAGCAGCATACGGGTTCCCATTTGCAAAAAAAACATTCAGTACTTC.

The J gene is TRBJ2-7, the V gene TRBV24-1, with a possible D match to TRBD2 (6 bases). The CDR3 has 15 residues. Trimming removed 9 bases at V and 3 bases at J, with 20 bases between. The germline V gene has CDR1 KGHDR and CDR2 SFDVKD. The CDR3 reads CATRPKAGWSYEQYF. The CDR3 DNA follows: TGTGCCACCCGGCCCAAGGCGGGATGGAGCTACGAGCAGTACTTC.